These T cell receptor beta chains were read from a single sample in a study of blood T cell repertoires in COVID-19. Sequencing used immunoSEQ multiplex PCR; TCRdb keeps in-frame clones, though not all of them. This sample yields around 150,000 clones, of which 65% to 80% are seen a single time; roughly 8.6% belongs to the top ten. The sequenced sample consisted of peripheral blood. Receptor source: a man in his 60s with acute or convalescent COVID-19. Both conserved end residues are part of each CDR3. The D gene is left open where the match is weak. Clone size, where shown, is once, few, many, or a class for clones that have expanded.

D gene	V gene	clone size	J gene	CDR3 protein	CDR3 DNA
TRBD2	TRBV6-2/TRBV6-3	.	TRBJ2-7	CASSTLAGVYEQYF	TGTGCCAGCAGTACACTAGCGGGGGTATACGAGCAGTACTTC
TRBD1	TRBV19	.	TRBJ1-5	CASSMNVWVGTGGNQPQHF	TGTGCCAGTAGTATGAATGTTTGGGTCGGGACAGGCGGCAATCAGCCCCAGCATTTT
.	TRBV21-1	.	TRBJ2-1	CASSNLGGVDNEQFF	TGTGCCAGCAGCAATTTAGGGGGCGTCGACAATGAGCAGTTCTTC
TRBD1	TRBV27	.	TRBJ2-3	CAIGQGGDTQYF	TGTGCCATCGGACAGGGGGGAGATACGCAGTATTTT
TRBD1	TRBV2	.	TRBJ1-1	CASSVGTVAEAFF	TGTGCCAGCAGTGTGGGGACAGTTGCTGAAGCTTTCTTT
TRBD2	TRBV4-2	.	TRBJ2-2	CASSPQAGTSDTGELFF	TGTGCCAGCAGCCCCCAGGCCGGGACTAGCGACACCGGGGAGCTGTTTTTT
TRBD2	TRBV3-1/TRBV3-2	.	TRBJ2-2	CASSQKAGRPNTGELFF	TGTGCCAGCAGCCAAAAAGCGGGGCGCCCCAACACCGGGGAGCTGTTTTTT
.	TRBV27	.	TRBJ1-5	CASSLSAPGAGQPQHF	TGTGCCAGCAGTTTATCGGCCCCAGGGGCCGGTCAGCCCCAGCATTTT
.	TRBV6-5	.	TRBJ1-3	CASSYSLRNSGNTIYF	TGTGCCAGCAGTTACTCACTCAGGAACTCTGGAAACACCATATATTTT
TRBD1	TRBV14	once	TRBJ2-5	CASSPRTGSQETQYF	TGTGCCAGCAGCCCCCGGACAGGGTCCCAAGAGACCCAGTACTTC
.	TRBV29-1	.	TRBJ2-5	CSVEPGIQETQYF	TGCAGCGTTGAGCCCGGGATTCAAGAGACCCAGTACTTC
TRBD1	TRBV30	.	TRBJ2-3	CAWSNGQGVYLDTQYF	TGTGCCTGGAGCAACGGACAGGGAGTTTACCTAGATACGCAGTATTTT
TRBD1	TRBV5-8	once	TRBJ2-5	CASSLGQGGQETQYF	TGTGCCAGCAGCTTAGGACAGGGCGGACAAGAGACCCAGTACTTC
TRBD2	TRBV6-2/TRBV6-3	.	TRBJ2-3	CASSYIPSGGSTDTQYF	TGTGCCAGCAGTTACATCCCTAGCGGGGGTAGCACAGATACGCAGTATTTT
.	TRBV6-1	.	TRBJ1-1	CASSDRANTEAFF	TGTGCCAGCAGTGACAGGGCGAACACTGAAGCTTTCTTT
TRBD2	TRBV2	.	TRBJ2-5	CASIGGAYQETQYF	TGTGCCAGCATCGGGGGGGCGTACCAAGAGACCCAGTACTTC
TRBD1	TRBV7-2	.	TRBJ2-7	CASSSTRDSAYEQYF	TGTGCCAGCAGCTCTACCCGGGACAGTGCCTACGAGCAGTACTTC
.	TRBV3-1/TRBV3-2	few	TRBJ2-2	CASSHQGRANTGELFF	TGTGCCAGCAGCCACCAAGGCAGGGCGAACACCGGGGAGCTGTTTTTT
TRBD2	TRBV9	few	TRBJ2-2	CASSDSSGSNTGELFF	TGTGCCAGCAGCGATTCTAGCGGTTCGAACACCGGGGAGCTGTTTTTT
.	TRBV19	.	TRBJ1-2	CASSIEAGAALNYGYTF	TGTGCCAGTAGTATAGAGGCAGGGGCGGCCCTCAACTATGGCTACACCTTC
TRBD2	TRBV30	.	TRBJ2-3	CACSLAGGTDTQYF	TGTGCCTGTTCACTAGCGGGGGGCACAGATACGCAGTATTTT
TRBD1	TRBV5-4	.	TRBJ2-4	CASSPNWDRNIQYF	TGTGCCAGCAGCCCTAACTGGGACAGAAACATTCAGTACTTC
.	TRBV28	.	TRBJ1-6	CASSLQGRSPLHF	TGTGCCAGCAGCTTACAGGGTCGGTCACCCCTCCACTTT
.	TRBV11-3	.	TRBJ1-6	CASSLGGTNSPLHF	TGTGCCAGCAGCTTAGGGGGGACAAATTCACCCCTCCACTTT
TRBD1	TRBV11-2	few	TRBJ1-4	CASSSQGREKLFF	TGTGCCAGCAGCTCACAGGGGCGGGAAAAACTGTTTTTT
.	TRBV9	.	TRBJ1-5	CASSVGGDVDQPQHF	TGTGCCAGCAGCGTTGGGGGGGACGTCGATCAGCCCCAGCATTTT
.	TRBV5-5	.	TRBJ2-7	CASSLERGYEQYF	TGTGCCAGCAGCTTGGAAAGGGGCTACGAGCAGTACTTC
.	TRBV5-1	.	TRBJ1-1	CASSKQTGNTEAFF	TGCGCCAGCAGCAAGCAGACGGGGAACACTGAAGCTTTCTTT
.	TRBV29-1	once	TRBJ1-2	CSVDTGRISYGYTF	TGCAGCGTTGACACAGGGAGAATAAGCTATGGCTACACCTTC